This TCR beta chain was recorded in a study of cytomegalovirus exposure and HLA in healthy donors. The PCR employed 60 Vbeta primers together with 13 Jbeta primers. Profiled with immunoSEQ multiplex PCR; TCRdb holds only in-frame clones, not every one. This sample has about 200,000 clones, with around 79% found just once. CDR3 size: 15 residues. Germline V gene sequence: CDR1 SGDLS, CDR2 YYNGEE. Trimming cost V 0 bases and J 0 bases, with 9 bases left between them. The chain couples TRBV9 to TRBJ1-1; D may be TRBD1 (6 bases). The sequenced sample consisted of PBMCs. This receptor was obtained from a man in his late teens or twenties in good health and CMV-seronegative. The CDR3 loop is CASSVAAGVNTEAFF. In DNA, the CDR3 is TGTGCCAGCAGCGTAGCGGCAGGGGTGAACACTGAAGCTTTCTTT.